Sequencing of this TCR beta chain was carried out in a study of shared clonotypes between healthy human individuals. Whole-study results and caveats: Naive subsets tended to show greater estimated richness than memory subsets.

Germline V gene data show CDR1 as MDHEN and CDR2 as SYDVKM. CDR3 length: 15 residues. The germline V and J ends were trimmed by 6 bases and 0 bases, with 12 bases remaining between them. Remarks on this clone: Its antigen is not known.

Profiling relied on immunoSEQ multiplex PCR, and the TCRdb table lists in-frame clones only, not all of them. The sample lists more than 2 million clones, approximately 94% occurring once. Terminally differentiated effector memory CD45RA+ cells were left out of the naive CD8 fraction, which was CD45RO-negative and positively selected for CCR7. The TCR comes from a man in his late teens or twenties in good health. This sequence joins TRBV28 and TRBJ1-5; D might be TRBD1 (6 bases). Specimen: naive CD8+ T cells sorted from blood. This CDR3 is CASSYRVGSNQPQHF. The CDR3 bases are TGTGCCAGCAGCTACAGGGTGGGTAGCAATCAGCCCCAGCATTTT.